The 24 T cell receptor beta chains in this list originate from one sample, sequenced in a study of cytomegalovirus exposure and HLA in healthy donors. PCR was performed using 60 Vbeta and 13 Jbeta primers. Data came from immunoSEQ multiplex PCR; TCRdb stores just in-frame clones and leaves some out. This table holds roughly 100,000 clones, less than 85% found once. The material sequenced was PBMCs. The receptors come from a man between 40 and 49 years old in good health and CMV-seropositive.

V usage is TRBV21-1 and J usage is TRBJ2-7; TRBD2, the table's D call, was not compared with the DNA. TRBV21-1 is a pseudogene segment. The length of the CDR3 is 10 residues. CDR3 coding DNA: TGCAGACTCGGCCTCCGCGAGCAGTACTTC. It translates to CRLGLREQYF.

This clone was picked up one time. The gene calls are TRBV9 and TRBJ2-5; TRBD2 matches at 10 bases. The CDR3 extends over 16 amino acids. J gave up 4 bases and V 4 bases, and 10 bases lay outside the gene matches. Germline CDR1 and CDR2: SGDLS and YYNGEE. CDR3 amino acids: CASSQRSGGALETQYF. CDR3 bases: TGTGCCAGCAGCCAACGAAGCGGGGGGGCATTAGAGACCCAGTACTTC.

The chain joins TRBV7-2 to TRBJ2-5, with 10 bases matching TRBD1. The CDR3 runs 15 residues. The V gene end was trimmed by 1 base and the J gene end by 5 bases; junction bases not matched to a gene: 4. Per germline, CDR1 SGHTA and CDR2 FQGNSA. The DNA of the CDR3 is TGTGCCAGCAGCTTAGGGGGGGACAGGGGTGAGACCCAGTACTTC. This translates into CASSLGGDRGETQYF.

V usage is TRBV10-3 and J usage is TRBJ2-2; TRBD1 agrees at 9 bases. This CDR3 has 15 residues. CDR1 and CDR2 (germline): ENHRY, SYGVKD. Trimming took 4 bases from V and 5 from J; bases not matched to a gene: 5. Written as DNA, the CDR3 is TGTGCCATCAGTGGACAGGGGGATTCGACCGGGGAGCTGTTTTTT. Protein: CAISGQGDSTGELFF.

The chain couples TRBV2 to TRBJ1-5; TRBD1 might be the D (5 bases). V was cut by 6 bases and J by 0 bases, with 15 bases left in between. The CDR3 has 16 residues. CDR1 is SNHLY, CDR2 FYNNEI, per germline. The CDR3: CASSDPGGYSNQPQHF. In DNA form, the CDR3 reads TGTGCCAGCAGCGACCCCGGGGGTTATAGCAATCAGCCCCAGCATTTT.

The rearrangement uses TRBV29-1 and TRBJ1-1; 7 positions agree with TRBD1. The CDR3 loop spans 14 amino acids. The V gene end was trimmed by 6 bases and the J gene end by 1 base; junction bases not matched to a gene: 8. Per the germline V gene, CDR1 is SQVTM and CDR2 is ANQGSEA. CDR3 sequence reads: CSVTGGGRNTEAFF. The CDR3 DNA reads TGCAGCGTGACGGGAGGGGGCCGGAACACTGAAGCTTTCTTT.

The genes are TRBV15 and TRBJ1-1; 8 bases line up with TRBD1. The CDR3 has 18 residues. Germline values: CDR1 LNHNV, CDR2 YYDKDF (reference sequence). V shed 0 bases, J shed 0 bases, and the junction held 9 bases outside the gene matches. The DNA of the CDR3 is TGTGCCACCAGCAGAGACAGTCTCCGGACAGGGATGAACACTGAAGCTTTCTTT. Protein sequence: CATSRDSLRTGMNTEAFF.

The sample holds a few counts of this clone. The chain couples TRBV19 to TRBJ2-7; D remains ambiguous. Looked up from germline, CDR1 is LNHDA and CDR2 is SQIVND (reference sequence). V was shortened by 1 base and J by 3 bases, with 13 bases between the two germline ends. The CDR3 is 15 amino acids. The CDR3 bases are TGTGCCAGTAGTATAGGGAGTAGAGGCGGCTACGAGCAGTACTTC. Translated, it gives CASSIGSRGGYEQYF.

This clone was observed a few times. This chain joins TRBV7-2 and TRBJ2-5, with TRBD2 as a possible D gene (7 bases). The germline CDR1 and CDR2 sequences are SGHTA and FQGNSA. There are 15 residues in the CDR3. Deletions cut 3 bases from V and 5 bases from J, with 16 bases between. The CDR3: CASSLGGRFEETQYF. The CDR3 nucleotides read TGTGCCAGCAGCTTGGGGGGGCGTTTCGAGGAGACCCAGTACTTC.

The chain employs TRBV19 and TRBJ1-2; 7 nucleotides match TRBD1. With 8 bases clipped from V and 6 bases from J, the junction kept 6 bases outside the gene matches. CDR1 is LNHDA, CDR2 SQIVND, per germline (reference sequence). The CDR3 sequence is 12 residues long. As DNA, the CDR3 is TGTGCCAGTGGTGCAGGGACAGATGGCTACACCTTC. It is translated as CASGAGTDGYTF.

The chain carries TRBV11-2 and TRBJ1-1, with D maybe TRBD1 (6 bases). The CDR3 covers 11 residues. Germline V gene data show CDR1 as SGHAT and CDR2 as FQNNGV. The germline V and J ends were trimmed by 7 bases and 11 bases, with 14 bases remaining between them. The CDR3 coding sequence is TGTGCCAGCACACCCAAACAGGGCGCTTTCTTT. Amino acid sequence: CASTPKQGAFF.

The V gene is TRBV6-5, the J gene TRBJ1-3, with a tentative D call TRBD1 (6 bases). The V end was cut by 6 bases, the J end by 3 bases, with 12 bases between. CDR1 MNHEY and CDR2 SVGAGI come from the germline V gene. The CDR3 consists of 14 residues. This CDR3 is CASRPQGGGNTIYF. In DNA form, the CDR3 reads TGTGCCAGCAGGCCACAGGGCGGTGGAAACACCATATATTTT.

This chain uses TRBV6-5 with TRBJ2-2, with TRBD1 matching 10 bases. The germline V gene has CDR1 MNHEY and CDR2 SVGAGI. Trimming cost V 5 bases and J 6 bases; bases outside gene matches: 6. This CDR3 spans 15 amino acids. The CDR3 here is CASSPDRGRAGELFF. The CDR3 nucleotides are TGTGCCAGCAGTCCTGACAGGGGGCGGGCCGGGGAGCTGTTTTTT.

The chain recombines TRBV2 with TRBJ2-3; TRBD1 matches at 10 bases. The J segment lost 3 bases and the V segment lost 8 bases, leaving 8 bases of the junction unmatched. Germline loops: CDR1 SNHLY, CDR2 FYNNEI. This CDR3 is built from 15 residues. CDR3 in amino acids: CASGDRGSETDTQYF. For the CDR3, the DNA is TGTGCCAGCGGGGACAGGGGTAGTGAAACAGATACGCAGTATTTT. Full variable domain (remainder filled in from reference TRBV2 and TRBJ2-3): EPEVTQTPSHQVTQMGQEVILRCVPISNHLYFYWYRQILGQKVEFLVSFYNNEISEKSEIFDDQFSVERPDGSNFTLKIRSTKLEDSAMYFCASGDRGSETDTQYFGPGTRLTVL.

This chain joins TRBV19 and TRBJ1-1; TRBD1 matches 9 bases. The CDR3 covers 15 residues. The V gene's germline CDR1 is LNHDA and CDR2 SQIVND (reference sequence). Trimming took 8 bases from V and 5 from J; bases not matched to a gene: 12. The CDR3 is CASHSPGTGYTEAFF. DNA of the CDR3: TGTGCCAGTCACAGTCCCGGGACAGGGTATACTGAAGCTTTCTTT.

J is TRBJ2-1 and V is TRBV5-1; 10 positions match TRBD2. This CDR3 comprises 16 residues. The junction had 8 bases not matched to a gene; V was cut back by 3 bases and J by 5 bases. Germline V lookup: CDR1 SGHRS, CDR2 YFSETQ. CDR3: CASSSPTSGTNNEQFF. CDR3 DNA sequence: TGCGCCAGCAGCTCGCCCACTAGCGGGACTAACAATGAGCAGTTCTTC. The full variable domain, rest sourced from reference TRBV5-1 and TRBJ2-1, is KAGVTQTPRYLIKTRGQQVTLSCSPISGHRSVSWYQQTPGQGLQFLFEYFSETQRNKGNFPGRFSGRQFSNSRSEMNVSTLELGDSALYLCASSSPTSGTNNEQFFGPGTRLTVL.

This clone was seen a handful of times. The V and J genes are TRBV5-4 and TRBJ1-6; TRBD1 matches 8 bases. CDR1 is SGHNT and CDR2 is YYREEE in the germline V gene (reference sequence). The CDR3 extends over 15 amino acids. Losses at the gene ends were 4 bases for V and 6 bases for J; bases not matched to a gene: 6. The CDR3: CASSPPGQVNSPLHF. The CDR3 region has the DNA TGTGCCAGCAGCCCACCGGGACAGGTTAATTCACCCCTCCACTTT.

This clone has more than one count but fewer than ten. V gene TRBV7-9 combines with J gene TRBJ2-7; 7 bases agree with TRBD1. This CDR3 region has 14 residues. The germline V gene encodes CDR1 SEHNR and CDR2 FQNEAQ (reference sequence). V lost 3 bases, J lost 2 bases, and 4 bases stayed unmatched. CDR3 coding DNA: TGTGCCAGCAGCTTTCGGGACAGAACCTACGAGCAGTACTTC. Translating gives CASSFRDRTYEQYF. Together with reference TRBV7-9 and TRBJ2-7, the CDR3 gives the full variable domain: DTGVSQNPRHKITKRGQNVTFRCDPISEHNRLYWYRQTLGQGPEFLTYFQNEAQLEKSRLLSDRFSAERPKGSFSTLEIQRTEQGDSAMYLCASSFRDRTYEQYFGPGTRLTVT.

This clone was found a few times. The V and J genes are TRBV5-1 and TRBJ1-5; possibly TRBD1 for D (5 bases). The CDR3 length is 14 residues. Germline values: CDR1 SGHRS, CDR2 YFSETQ. The CDR3, as DNA: TGCGCGCCGCGGGGCCAGGGAAACAATCAGCCCCAGCATTTT. Amino acids: CAPRGQGNNQPQHF.

This rearrangement joins TRBV6-6 to TRBJ1-1; D is unresolved. The CDR3 is made up of 14 amino acids. Trimming removed 2 bases from V and 0 bases from J, with 7 bases in between. CDR1 MNHNY and CDR2 SVGAGI come from the germline V gene (reference sequence). CDR3: CASSYERVNTEAFF. The CDR3 DNA follows: TGTGCCAGCAGTTACGAACGAGTGAACACTGAAGCTTTCTTT.

In this sample, this clone turned up once. The rearrangement links TRBV7-6 to TRBJ2-5, with 9 bases lining up with TRBD1. With 4 bases clipped from V and 7 bases from J, the junction kept 7 bases outside the gene matches. CDR1 SGHVS and CDR2 FNYEAQ come from the germline V gene. The CDR3 sequence is 14 residues long. The CDR3 sequence is CASSSTGGQGTQYF. In nucleotides, the CDR3 is TGTGCCAGCAGCTCGACAGGGGGGCAGGGGACCCAGTACTTC. Full variable domain (outside the CDR3, taken from reference TRBV7-6 and TRBJ2-5): GAGVSQSPRYKVTKRGQDVALRCDPISGHVSLYWYRQALGQGPEFLTYFNYEAQQDKSGLPNDRFSAERPEGSISTLTIQRTEQRDSAMYRCASSSTGGQGTQYFGPGTRLLVL.

The chain combines TRBV6-5 with TRBJ1-3, with D unclear. The CDR3 has 13 amino acids. The germline CDR1 and CDR2 sequences are MNHEY and SVGAGI. V was clipped by 6 bases and J by 1 base, with 7 bases between them. The CDR3 spells CASRRGSGNTIYF. The DNA of the CDR3 is TGTGCCAGCAGACGAGGATCTGGAAACACCATATATTTT.

The chain uses TRBV5-1 and TRBJ1-1; a possible D gene is TRBD1 (5 bases). CDR1 is SGHRS, CDR2 YFSETQ, per germline. Trimming removed 0 bases at V and 4 bases at J, with 13 bases between. The CDR3 sequence is 15 residues long. CDR3 bases: TGCGCCAGCAGCTTGGGTATAGGGGCCCGCACTGAAGCTTTCTTT. Encoded protein: CASSLGIGARTEAFF.

The table lists this clone with a count of one. The chain couples TRBV19 to TRBJ1-6; 9 nucleotides match TRBD1. The CDR3 spans 16 residues. Germline assignment: CDR1 LNHDA and CDR2 SQIVND (reference sequence). Unmatched junction bases numbered 12, after V lost 7 bases and J lost 8 bases. DNA for the CDR3: TGTGCCAGTACCCCAACCGGGACAGGGAACTATTCACCCCTCCACTTT. It specifies CASTPTGTGNYSPLHF.